This entry features one TCR beta chain sequence. Participants' reported clinical history set cohort assignment. Repertoires were generated with immunoSEQ multiplex PCR, while TCRdb's copy carries only in-frame clones and drops some. The profile shows about 300,000 clones, roughly 85% of them singletons. This CDR3 is 14 amino acids long. V shed 4 bases and J 4 bases; nucleotides not matched to a gene: 6. CDR1 and CDR2 from the germline V gene are KGHSH and LQKENI. This sample is part of a study of blood T cell repertoires in COVID-19. The sample comprised PBMCs or T cells enriched from blood (not recorded which). The chain links TRBV18 to TRBJ1-1, with 7 bases matching TRBD1. The TCR comes from a woman aged 25 to 39 who had been exposed to COVID-19. The CDR3 sequence: CASSRQGAATEAFF. CDR3 coding DNA: TGTGCCAGCTCACGACAGGGTGCGGCCACTGAAGCTTTCTTT.